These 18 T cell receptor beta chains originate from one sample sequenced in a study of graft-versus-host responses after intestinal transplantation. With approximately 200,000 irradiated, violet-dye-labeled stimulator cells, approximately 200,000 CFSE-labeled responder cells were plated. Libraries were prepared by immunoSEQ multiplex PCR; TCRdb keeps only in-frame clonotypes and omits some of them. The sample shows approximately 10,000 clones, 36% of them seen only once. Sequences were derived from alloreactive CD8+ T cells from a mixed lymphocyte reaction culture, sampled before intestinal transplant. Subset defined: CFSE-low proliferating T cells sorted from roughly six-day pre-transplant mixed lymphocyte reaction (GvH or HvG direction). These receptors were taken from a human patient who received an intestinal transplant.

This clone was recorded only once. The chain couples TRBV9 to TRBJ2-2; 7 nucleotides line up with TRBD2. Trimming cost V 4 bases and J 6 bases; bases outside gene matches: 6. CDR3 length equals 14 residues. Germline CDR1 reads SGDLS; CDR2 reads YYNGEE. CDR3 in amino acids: CASSPRLAPGELFF. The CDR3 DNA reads TGTGCCAGCAGCCCTCGACTAGCCCCCGGGGAGCTGTTTTTT.

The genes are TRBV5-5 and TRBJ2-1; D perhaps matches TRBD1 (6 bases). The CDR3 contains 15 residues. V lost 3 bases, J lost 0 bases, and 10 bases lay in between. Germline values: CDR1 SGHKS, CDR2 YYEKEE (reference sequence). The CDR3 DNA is TGTGCCAGCAGCTACAGGGTTTCCTCCTACAATGAGCAGTTCTTC. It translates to CASSYRVSSYNEQFF.

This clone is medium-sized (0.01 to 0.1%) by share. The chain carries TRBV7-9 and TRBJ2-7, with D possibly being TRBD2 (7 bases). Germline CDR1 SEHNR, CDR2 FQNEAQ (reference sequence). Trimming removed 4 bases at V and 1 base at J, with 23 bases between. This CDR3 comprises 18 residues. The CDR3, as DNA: TGTGCCAGCAGCTCTAAGGGGGGGGACTGGGGGCGGTCCTACGAGCAGTACTTC. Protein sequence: CASSSKGGDWGRSYEQYF. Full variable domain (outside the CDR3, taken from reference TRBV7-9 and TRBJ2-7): DTGVSQNPRHKITKRGQNVTFRCDPISEHNRLYWYRQTLGQGPEFLTYFQNEAQLEKSRLLSDRFSAERPKGSFSTLEIQRTEQGDSAMYLCASSSKGGDWGRSYEQYFGPGTRLTVT.

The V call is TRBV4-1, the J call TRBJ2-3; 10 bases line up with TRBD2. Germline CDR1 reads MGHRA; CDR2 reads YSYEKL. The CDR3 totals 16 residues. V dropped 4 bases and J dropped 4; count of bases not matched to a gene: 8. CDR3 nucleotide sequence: TGCGCCAGCAGCCCATGGACTAGCGGTTTGGCAGATACGCAGTATTTT. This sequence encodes CASSPWTSGLADTQYF.

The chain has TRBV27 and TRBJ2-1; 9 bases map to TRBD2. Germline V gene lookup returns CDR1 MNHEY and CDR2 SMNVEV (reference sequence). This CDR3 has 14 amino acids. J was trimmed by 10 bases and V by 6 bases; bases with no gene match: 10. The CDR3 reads CASRVAGEGREQFF. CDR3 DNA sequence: TGTGCCAGCAGGGTAGCGGGAGAGGGACGGGAGCAGTTCTTC.

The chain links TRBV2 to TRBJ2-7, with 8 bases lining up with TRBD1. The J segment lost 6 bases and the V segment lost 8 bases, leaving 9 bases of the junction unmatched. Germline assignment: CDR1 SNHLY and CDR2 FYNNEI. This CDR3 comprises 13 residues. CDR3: CASWGETGVEQYF. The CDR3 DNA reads TGTGCCAGCTGGGGGGAGACAGGGGTCGAGCAGTACTTC.

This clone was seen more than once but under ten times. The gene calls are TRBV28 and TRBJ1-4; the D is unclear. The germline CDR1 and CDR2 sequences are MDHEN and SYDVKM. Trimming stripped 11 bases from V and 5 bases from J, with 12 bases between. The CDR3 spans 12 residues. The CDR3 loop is CAASDWNEKLFF. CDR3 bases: TGTGCCGCAAGCGACTGGAATGAAAAACTGTTTTTT.

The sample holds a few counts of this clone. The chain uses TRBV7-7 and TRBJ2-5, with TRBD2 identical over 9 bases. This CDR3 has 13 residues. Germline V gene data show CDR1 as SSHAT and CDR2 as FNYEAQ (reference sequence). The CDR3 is CASGGGFEETQYF. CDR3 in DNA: TGTGCTAGCGGGGGAGGGTTTGAAGAGACCCAGTACTTC.

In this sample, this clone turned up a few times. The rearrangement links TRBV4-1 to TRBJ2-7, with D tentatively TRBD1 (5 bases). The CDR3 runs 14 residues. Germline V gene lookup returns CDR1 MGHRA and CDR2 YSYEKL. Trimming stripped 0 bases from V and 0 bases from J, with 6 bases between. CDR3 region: CASSQDRASYEQYF. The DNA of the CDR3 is TGCGCCAGCAGCCAAGACAGGGCCTCCTACGAGCAGTACTTC.

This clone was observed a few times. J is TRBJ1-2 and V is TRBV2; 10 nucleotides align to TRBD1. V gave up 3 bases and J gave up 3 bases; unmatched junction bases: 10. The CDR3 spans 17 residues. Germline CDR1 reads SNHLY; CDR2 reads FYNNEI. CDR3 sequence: CASSELTGGEGYYGYTF. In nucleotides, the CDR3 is TGTGCCAGCAGTGAGCTGACAGGGGGCGAGGGTTACTATGGCTACACCTTC.

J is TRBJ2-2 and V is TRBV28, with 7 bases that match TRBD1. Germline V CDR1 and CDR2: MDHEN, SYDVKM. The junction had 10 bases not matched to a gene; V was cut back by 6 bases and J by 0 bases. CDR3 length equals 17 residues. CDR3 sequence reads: CASRTDRAIPNTGELFF. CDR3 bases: TGTGCCAGCAGGACCGACAGGGCAATACCGAACACCGGGGAGCTGTTTTTT.

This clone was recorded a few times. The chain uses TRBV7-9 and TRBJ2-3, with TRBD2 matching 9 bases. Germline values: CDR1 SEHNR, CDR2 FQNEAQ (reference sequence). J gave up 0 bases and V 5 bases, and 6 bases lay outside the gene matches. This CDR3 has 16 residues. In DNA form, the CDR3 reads TGTGCCAGCAGCCCTCCTAGCGGGGACAGCACAGATACGCAGTATTTT. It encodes CASSPPSGDSTDTQYF.

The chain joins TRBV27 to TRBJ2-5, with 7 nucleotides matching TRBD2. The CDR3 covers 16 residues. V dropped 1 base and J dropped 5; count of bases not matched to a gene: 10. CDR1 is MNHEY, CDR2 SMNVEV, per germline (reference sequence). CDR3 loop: CASSLYGGKSEETQYF. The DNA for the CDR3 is TGTGCCAGCAGTTTATACGGGGGGAAGAGTGAGGAGACCCAGTACTTC.

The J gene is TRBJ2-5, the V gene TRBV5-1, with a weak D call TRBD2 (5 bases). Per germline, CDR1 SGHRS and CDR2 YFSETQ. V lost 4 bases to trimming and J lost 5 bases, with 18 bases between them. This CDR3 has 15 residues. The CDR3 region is CASSHRGIGWETQYF. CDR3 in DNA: TGCGCCAGCAGCCATCGAGGGATTGGATGGGAGACCCAGTACTTC.

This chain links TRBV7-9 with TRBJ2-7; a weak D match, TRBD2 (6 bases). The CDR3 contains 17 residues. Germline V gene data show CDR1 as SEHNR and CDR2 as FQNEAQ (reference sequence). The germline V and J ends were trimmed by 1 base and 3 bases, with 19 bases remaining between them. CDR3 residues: CASSLVGGNRPLYEQYF. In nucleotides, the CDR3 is TGTGCCAGCAGCTTAGTCGGCGGGAACAGACCACTCTACGAGCAGTACTTC.

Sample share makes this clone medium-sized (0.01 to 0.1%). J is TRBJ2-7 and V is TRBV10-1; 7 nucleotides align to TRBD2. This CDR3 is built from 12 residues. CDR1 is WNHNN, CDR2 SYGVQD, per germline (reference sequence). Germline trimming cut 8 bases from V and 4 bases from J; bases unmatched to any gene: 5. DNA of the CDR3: TGCGCCAGCTTTTGGCGGGAGTACGAGCAGTACTTC. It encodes CASFWREYEQYF.

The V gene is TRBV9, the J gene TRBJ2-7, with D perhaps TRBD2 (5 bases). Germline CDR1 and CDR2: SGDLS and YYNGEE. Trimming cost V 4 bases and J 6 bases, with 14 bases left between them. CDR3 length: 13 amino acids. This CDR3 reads CASSRAGLGEQYF. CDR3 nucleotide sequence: TGTGCCAGCAGCCGGGCCGGACTTGGCGAGCAGTACTTC.

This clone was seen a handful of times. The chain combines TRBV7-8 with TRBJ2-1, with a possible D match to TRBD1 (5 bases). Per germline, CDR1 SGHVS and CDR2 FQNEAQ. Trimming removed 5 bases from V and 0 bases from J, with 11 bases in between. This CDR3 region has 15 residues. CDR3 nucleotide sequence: TGTGCCAGCAGCGATACAGGAAGCTCCTACAATGAGCAGTTCTTC. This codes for CASSDTGSSYNEQFF.